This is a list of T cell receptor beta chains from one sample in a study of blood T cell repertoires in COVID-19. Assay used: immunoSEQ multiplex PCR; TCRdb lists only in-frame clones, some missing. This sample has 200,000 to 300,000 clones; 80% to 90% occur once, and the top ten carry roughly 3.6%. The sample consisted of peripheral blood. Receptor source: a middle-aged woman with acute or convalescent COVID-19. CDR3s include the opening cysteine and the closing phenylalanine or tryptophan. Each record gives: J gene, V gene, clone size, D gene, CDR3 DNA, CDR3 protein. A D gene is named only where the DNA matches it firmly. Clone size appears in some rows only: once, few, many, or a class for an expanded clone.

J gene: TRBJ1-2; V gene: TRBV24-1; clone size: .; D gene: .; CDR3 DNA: TGTGCCACCAGTGACAGGACAGCGGGAGGCTACACCTTC; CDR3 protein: CATSDRTAGGYTF
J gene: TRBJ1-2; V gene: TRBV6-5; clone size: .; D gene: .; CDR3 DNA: TGTGCCAGCAGAAAAACGGGCTATGGCTACACCTTC; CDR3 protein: CASRKTGYGYTF
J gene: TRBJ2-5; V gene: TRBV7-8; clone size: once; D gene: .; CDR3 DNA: TGTGCCAGCAGCTATCAGGACAGTCAAGAGACCCAGTACTTC; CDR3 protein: CASSYQDSQETQYF
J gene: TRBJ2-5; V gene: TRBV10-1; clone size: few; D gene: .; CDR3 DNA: TGCGCCAGCAGTGATGGTAACCCGGGCGGGGAGACCCAGTACTTC; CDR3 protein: CASSDGNPGGETQYF
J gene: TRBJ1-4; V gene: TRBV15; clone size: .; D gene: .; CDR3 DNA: TGTGCCACCAGCAGAGGCCCCGGAGGGGAAAAACTGTTTTTT; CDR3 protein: CATSRGPGGEKLFF
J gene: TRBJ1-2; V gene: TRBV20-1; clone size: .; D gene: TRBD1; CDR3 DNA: TGCAGTGCTAGTACACAGGGGGCGGATGTCTATGGCTACACCTTC; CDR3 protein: CSASTQGADVYGYTF
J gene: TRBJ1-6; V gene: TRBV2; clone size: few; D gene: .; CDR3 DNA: TGTGCCAGCAGAGAGGTCCAGGGCATGGGGTCACCCCTCCACTTT; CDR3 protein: CASREVQGMGSPLHF
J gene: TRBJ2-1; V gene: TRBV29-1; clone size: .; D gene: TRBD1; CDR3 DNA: TGCAGCGTTGATACAGGGGGTGTCAGGGATGAGCAGTTCTTC; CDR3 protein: CSVDTGGVRDEQFF
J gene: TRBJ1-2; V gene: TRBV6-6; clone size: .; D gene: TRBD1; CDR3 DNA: TGTGCCAGCAGTCGGGGACAGGGGGCGTATAACTATGGCTACACCTTC; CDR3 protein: CASSRGQGAYNYGYTF
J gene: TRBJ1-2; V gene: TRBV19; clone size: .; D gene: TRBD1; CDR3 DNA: TGTGCCAGTAGCCCGGGACAGAACTATGGCTACACCTTC; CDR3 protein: CASSPGQNYGYTF
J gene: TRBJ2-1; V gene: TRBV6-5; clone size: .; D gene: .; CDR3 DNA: TGTGCCAGCAGTTACGGTGGCGGGTGGAATGAGCAGTTCTTC; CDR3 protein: CASSYGGGWNEQFF
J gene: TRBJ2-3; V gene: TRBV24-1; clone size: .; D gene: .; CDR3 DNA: TGTGCCACCAGTGATTCACTCGATTACACAGATACGCAGTATTTT; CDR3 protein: CATSDSLDYTDTQYF
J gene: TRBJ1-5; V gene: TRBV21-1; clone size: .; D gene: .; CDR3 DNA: TGTGCCAGCAGCAAAGTTAGGGAGACCGCGATTAATCAGCCCCAGCATTTT; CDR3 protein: CASSKVRETAINQPQHF
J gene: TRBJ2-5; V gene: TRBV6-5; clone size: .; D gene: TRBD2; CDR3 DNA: TGTGCCAGCAGTTATAAGCCTAGCGGGGGTACCCAGTACTTC; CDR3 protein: CASSYKPSGGTQYF
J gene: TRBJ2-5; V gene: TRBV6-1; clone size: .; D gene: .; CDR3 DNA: TGTGCCAGCAGTGACGACTATCAAGAGACCCAGTACTTC; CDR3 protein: CASSDDYQETQYF
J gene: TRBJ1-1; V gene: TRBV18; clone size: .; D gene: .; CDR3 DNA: TGTGCCAGCTCACCAACGAGGGAAGGAACTGAAGCTTTCTTT; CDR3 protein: CASSPTREGTEAFF
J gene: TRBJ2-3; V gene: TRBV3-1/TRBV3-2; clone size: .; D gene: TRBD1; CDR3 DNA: TGTGCCAGCACCAAGGGACAGGTCCGCACAGATACGCAGTATTTT; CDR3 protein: CASTKGQVRTDTQYF
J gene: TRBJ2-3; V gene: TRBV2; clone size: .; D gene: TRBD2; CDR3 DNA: TGTGCCAGCAGCGGGACTAGCGTAGATACGCAGTATTTT; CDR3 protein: CASSGTSVDTQYF
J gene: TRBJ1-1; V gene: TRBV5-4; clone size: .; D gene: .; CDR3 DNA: TGTGCCAGCAGCCCCGGACAGAGGAACACTGAAGCTTTCTTT; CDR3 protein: CASSPGQRNTEAFF
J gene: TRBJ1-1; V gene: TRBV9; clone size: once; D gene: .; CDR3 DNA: TGTGCCAGCAGCGTAGCGGGGTGGCGGACTGAAGCTTTCTTT; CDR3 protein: CASSVAGWRTEAFF
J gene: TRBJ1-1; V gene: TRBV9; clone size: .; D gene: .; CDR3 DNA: TGTGCCAGCAGCGTAGAGGCCAGGTCGAACACTGAAGCTTTCTTT; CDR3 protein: CASSVEARSNTEAFF
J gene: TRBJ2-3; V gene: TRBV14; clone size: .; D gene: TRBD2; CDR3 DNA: TGTGCCAGCAGCCAGGTCGGGGGGTGGACAGATACGCAGTATTTT; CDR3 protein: CASSQVGGWTDTQYF
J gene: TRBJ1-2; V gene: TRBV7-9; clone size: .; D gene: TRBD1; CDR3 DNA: TGTGCCAGCAGCTTAGGGACAGGGTCGGGCTATGGCTACACCTTC; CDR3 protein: CASSLGTGSGYGYTF
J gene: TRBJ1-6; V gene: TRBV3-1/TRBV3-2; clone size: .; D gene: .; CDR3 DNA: TGTGCCAGCAGCTCCGCAGGCTCAAATTCACCCCTCCACTTT; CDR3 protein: CASSSAGSNSPLHF
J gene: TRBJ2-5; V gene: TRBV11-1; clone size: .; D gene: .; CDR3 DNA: TGTGCCAGCAGCCCGGGGGGACAGGTTATGGAGACCCAGTACTTC; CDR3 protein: CASSPGGQVMETQYF
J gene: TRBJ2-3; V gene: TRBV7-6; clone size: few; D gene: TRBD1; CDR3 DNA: TGTGCCAGCAGTACCGGGACAGGGGAGGTGGCAGATACGCAGTATTTT; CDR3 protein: CASSTGTGEVADTQYF
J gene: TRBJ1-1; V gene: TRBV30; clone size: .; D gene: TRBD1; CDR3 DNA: TGTGCCTGGGGACAGGGTTGGGTCTCTGAAGCTTTCTTT; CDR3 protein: CAWGQGWVSEAFF
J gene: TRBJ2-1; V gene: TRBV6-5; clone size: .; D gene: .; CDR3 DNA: TGTGCCAGCAGAGCAGGGGTCGCCTACAATGAGCAGTTCTTC; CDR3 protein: CASRAGVAYNEQFF
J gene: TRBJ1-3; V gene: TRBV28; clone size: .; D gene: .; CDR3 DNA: TGTGCCAGCAGTGGGCAGGGACTTTTCCTAGGAAACACCATATATTTT; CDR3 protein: CASSGQGLFLGNTIYF
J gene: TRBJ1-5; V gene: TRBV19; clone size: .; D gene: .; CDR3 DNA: TGTGCCAGTAGTATACCATGGGCCCCAATAGAACAGCCCCAGCATTTT; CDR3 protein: CASSIPWAPIEQPQHF